Listed below are T cell receptor beta chains from one sample, sequenced in a study of beta chain features in type 1 diabetes. Some clones are missing from TCRdb's copy, which holds only in-frame ones; the method was immunoSEQ multiplex PCR. Among approximately 170,000 clones listed, 50% to 70% were seen once. Sequencing was carried out using naive CD4+ T cells from blood. Receptor source: a young man with type 1 diabetes. CDR3s include the opening cysteine and the closing phenylalanine or tryptophan. The order of the fields is J gene, clone size, V gene, CDR3 protein. Size is omitted from some rows. Given values are once, few, many or a class for expanded clones.

TRBJ2-5	few	TRBV7-2	CASSNRQGGGETQYF
TRBJ1-2	-	TRBV14	CASSHPGGGKYGYTF
TRBJ1-1	-	TRBV29-1	CSVVGYTEAFF
TRBJ1-1	-	TRBV14	CASSQGPRDGNTEAFF
TRBJ2-5	-	TRBV4-3	CASSQDWGLAVQETQYF
TRBJ1-1	few	TRBV30	CAWSQTVSPFF
TRBJ1-2	few	TRBV28	CASSLMVTGDGYTF
TRBJ2-2	-	TRBV11-2	CASSFGGPGELFF
TRBJ2-5	-	TRBV10-3	CAISESAEGRLTQYF
TRBJ1-2	-	TRBV19	CASESYDGYTF
TRBJ2-5	-	TRBV9	CASSVGTGGTQETQYF
TRBJ2-3	few	TRBV9	CASSVVVEDTQYF
TRBJ1-1	-	TRBV23-1	CASSQEGGDTEAFF
TRBJ2-5	-	TRBV29-1	CSGAAQETQYF
TRBJ2-7	few	TRBV4-3	CASSQGGQGSYEQYF
TRBJ2-3	-	TRBV7-2	CASSLAQRGSVDTQYF
TRBJ2-2	-	TRBV9	CASSPRAQGALGTGELFF
TRBJ2-7	few	TRBV6-5	CASTSAVAYEQYF
TRBJ1-1	-	TRBV7-9	CASSLARGNTEAFF
TRBJ2-6	-	TRBV5-6	CASSPLWSGANVLTF
TRBJ1-2	-	TRBV30	CAWSVEITLSQANYGYTF
TRBJ2-5	-	TRBV13	CASSLTGLQETQYF
TRBJ2-3	-	TRBV20-1	CSAKPADTQYF
TRBJ2-6	-	TRBV14	CASSPDRALSGANVLTF
TRBJ1-4	-	TRBV20-1	CSVRQEKLFF
TRBJ2-3	-	TRBV4-3	CASSRGGPDTQYF
TRBJ2-7	-	TRBV25-1	CASSKTMDSYEQYF
TRBJ1-2	-	TRBV27	CASMDRANYGYTF
TRBJ1-5	-	TRBV30	CAWKGPGGWSNQPQHF
TRBJ2-1	-	TRBV30	CAWRKGVENEQFF
TRBJ2-1	-	TRBV9	CASSVGTDSRGEQFF
TRBJ1-1	few	TRBV5-1	CASRDPGRANTEAFF
TRBJ1-5	-	TRBV7-2	CASSFEQGQPQHF
TRBJ1-4	few	TRBV25-1	CASSPPWAGTGEKLFF
TRBJ2-1	-	TRBV28	CASNTVYRPFF
TRBJ1-5	-	TRBV30	CAWSEAGLGNQPQHF
TRBJ1-6	-	TRBV30	CAWRQTGGSPLHF
TRBJ2-3	-	TRBV11-3	CASSQSPSGGPDTQYF
TRBJ1-1	-	TRBV10-1	CASSGNTEAFF
TRBJ1-2	-	TRBV25-1	CASSEIGTYGYTF
TRBJ1-3	-	TRBV27	CASSLSGSGNTIYF
TRBJ2-1	-	TRBV30	CAWTSGLYNEQFF
TRBJ2-3	-	TRBV5-1	CASSPAGTGGQDTQYF
TRBJ2-3	-	TRBV6-1	CASSVLAASSDTQYF